The 26 T cell receptor beta chains presented below share a single source sample, sequenced in a study of read filtering for tumor transcriptome and immune sequencing. Molecular barcoded adaptors covering alpha/delta and beta/gamma chains were used on 400 to 450 ng RNA. TCRdb called the reads again in MiXCR, with one record for every CDR3 protein. Here the sample spans roughly 68,000 distinct CDR3 sequences, over 11% being singletons. The sequenced sample was a population of CD138-negative cells sorted from bone marrow. These receptors were collected from a donor aged 40 or over with multiple myeloma.

The table lists this clonotype with many counts. This rearrangement joins TRBV28 to TRBJ2-1, with 14 bases aligning to TRBD2. The V and J ends lost 6 bases and 2 bases, in that order; junction bases with no gene match: 15. The CDR3 loop spans 20 amino acids. Germline CDR1 and CDR2: MDHEN and SYDVKM. The CDR3 DNA follows: TGTGCCAGCAGCAAGCGACCGGGACTAGCGGGAGTCGGCGCCTACAATGAGCAGTTCTTC. Its protein product is CASSKRPGLAGVGAYNEQFF.

This clonotype was picked up many times. This chain links TRBV3-1 with TRBJ2-1; D might be TRBD1 (5 bases). The CDR3 runs to 12 residues. The germline V and J ends were trimmed by 9 bases and 0 bases, with 6 bases remaining between them. CDR1 and CDR2 from the germline V gene are LGHDT and YNNKEL (reference sequence). CDR3 loop: CASGASYNEQFF. In nucleotides, the CDR3 is TGTGCCAGTGGGGCCTCCTACAATGAGCAGTTCTTC.

The chain is built from TRBV6-5 and TRBJ2-7; TRBD1 is a possible D gene (5 bases). Trimming took 10 bases from V and 2 from J, leaving 12 bases between them. CDR1 and CDR2 from the germline V gene are MNHEY and SVGAGI. This CDR3 spans 12 amino acids. For the CDR3, the DNA is TGTGCCATTACTTCCAGGGCCTACGAGCAGTACTTC. As protein: CAITSRAYEQYF.

In this sample, this clonotype turned up many times. This rearrangement joins TRBV19 to TRBJ2-7, with 8 bases identical to TRBD1. Trimming took 3 bases from V and 6 from J; bases not matched to a gene: 4. Germline lookup yields CDR1 LNHDA and CDR2 SQIVND (reference sequence). The CDR3 runs 13 residues. The CDR3 spells CASSIDRGTEQYF. CDR3 sequence (DNA): TGTGCCAGTAGTATCGACAGGGGAACCGAGCAGTACTTC.

This clonotype was seen repeatedly, ten times or more. V is TRBV4-3 and J is TRBJ2-4; tentatively, D is TRBD1 (7 bases). The V gene's germline CDR1 is LGHNA and CDR2 YSLEER. The CDR3 has 17 residues. The ends were cut back, 1 base at V and 0 bases at J, with 13 bases in the middle. In nucleotides, the CDR3 is TGCGCCAGCAGCCAAGTGGAGGGGGCTTTAGCCAAAAACATTCAGTACTTC. As protein: CASSQVEGALAKNIQYF.

In the case of this clonotype: This may come from a read error, since a much larger clone is one base off. This chain links TRBV5-1 with TRBJ2-1; TRBD2 agrees at 13 bases. The CDR3 consists of 17 residues. CDR1 and CDR2 (germline): SGHRS, YFSETQ. The chain's CDR3 is CAGSPRTSGSGYNEQFF. CDR3 bases: TGCGCCGGCAGCCCCCGGACTAGCGGGAGTGGCTACAATGAGCAGTTCTTC.

A note on this clonotype: One base away lies a much larger clone, so this may be a sequencing read error. Since no conserved phenylalanine or tryptophan closes the CDR3, a read error is the likely cause. The chain has TRBV6-2 or TRBV6-3 and TRBJ1-5; D perhaps matches TRBD1 (6 bases). The V and J ends lost 5 bases and 4 bases respectively, with 15 bases between them. This CDR3 region has 15 residues. Looked up from germline, CDR1 is MNHEY and CDR2 is SVGEGT. The DNA of the CDR3 is TGTGCCAGCAGTACGTACAGGGTCAATAATCAGCCCCAGCATTCT. Translated: CASSTYRVNNQPQHS.

This clonotype is medium-sized in the sample. The chain is built from TRBV29-1 and TRBJ2-2; 7 bases are shared with TRBD2. J was trimmed by 2 bases and V by 1 base; bases with no gene match: 1. There are 14 residues in the CDR3. Germline lookup yields CDR1 SQVTM and CDR2 ANQGSEA. The CDR3 bases are TGCAGCGTTGAAGCAGCGGGAAACACCGGGGAGCTGTTTTTT. It yields the protein CSVEAAGNTGELFF.

This clonotype was observed at least ten times. The V call is TRBV29-1, the J call TRBJ2-5; TRBD2 matches at 7 bases. The germline gives CDR1 SQVTM, CDR2 ANQGSEA. CDR3 length: 12 residues. V lost 8 bases to trimming and J lost 4 bases; unmatched junction nucleotides: 7. CDR3 in DNA: TGCAGCATGGGGGAGGGAGCAGAGACCCAGTACTTC. It is translated as CSMGEGAETQYF.

This clonotype occurred a few times. The chain employs TRBV6-5 and TRBJ1-5, with no clear D. CDR3 length: 13 residues. Trimming took 9 bases from V and 5 from J, leaving 14 bases between them. The germline CDR1 and CDR2 sequences are MNHEY and SVGAGI. CDR3 region: CASRGQLHQPQHF. The DNA of the CDR3 is TGTGCCAGTAGAGGGCAGCTCCATCAGCCCCAGCATTTT.

This clonotype was counted ten times or more. The chain has TRBV4-3 and TRBJ2-1; tentatively, D is TRBD2 (5 bases). The ends were cut back, 4 bases at V and 4 bases at J, with 11 bases in the middle. Germline CDR1 LGHNA, CDR2 YSLEER. The CDR3 consists of 14 residues. The CDR3 region has the DNA TGCGCCAGCAGCCCTAGCCAGGAGTACAATGAGCAGTTCTTC. Translating gives CASSPSQEYNEQFF.

This clonotype was seen only a few times. A single base separates this from a much larger clone, so it may be a read error. The rearrangement joins TRBV12-3 or TRBV12-4 to TRBJ2-1; D may be TRBD1 (9 bases). V was trimmed by 7 bases and J by 4 bases, leaving 32 bases between them. The length of the CDR3 is 20 residues. CDR3 residues: CASIDRGTGGWTSLYNEQFF. The CDR3 DNA sequence: TGTGCCAGCATCGACCGGGGAACAGGGGGCTGGACTAGCCTTTACAATGAGCAGTTCTTC.

The J gene is TRBJ2-7, the V gene TRBV7-8; TRBD2 is a possible D gene (5 bases). This CDR3 is built from 13 residues. Germline V CDR1 and CDR2: SGHVS, FQNEAQ. Trimming left V 7 bases short and J 4 bases short, with 14 bases between. CDR3 sequence: CASTLSSRYEQYF. DNA for the CDR3: TGTGCCAGCACCCTTTCTAGCAGATACGAGCAGTACTTC.

Regarding this clonotype: This clone may be a read error of a much larger clone one base away. The chain uses TRBV20-1 and TRBJ1-5; D unclear. The CDR3 has 12 residues. Germline CDR1 reads DFQATT; CDR2 reads SNEGSKA (reference sequence). V was pared by 1 base and J by 9 bases, with 10 bases between. The CDR3 sequence: CSARAGFGPQHF. CDR3 in DNA: TGCAGTGCTAGAGCGGGATTCGGGCCCCAGCATTTT.

This clonotype was found a few times. The chain uses TRBV20-1 and TRBJ1-2, with TRBD1 matching over 11 bases. CDR1 and CDR2 from the germline V gene are DFQATT and SNEGSKA (reference sequence). J lost 8 bases, V lost 6 bases, and 11 bases had no gene match. CDR3 length: 14 residues. The chain's CDR3 is CSAGGQGATRGYTF. The CDR3, as DNA: TGCAGTGCGGGCGGACAGGGGGCCACTCGCGGCTACACCTTC.

V gene TRBV20-1 combines with J gene TRBJ1-1, with D unresolved. Germline V gene data show CDR1 as DFQATT and CDR2 as SNEGSKA (reference sequence). The CDR3 consists of 14 residues. V lost 0 bases and J lost 4, with 12 bases in between. The chain's CDR3 is CSARDPGWGTEAFF. As DNA, the CDR3 is TGCAGTGCTAGAGACCCGGGCTGGGGCACTGAAGCTTTCTTT.

This clonotype appeared many times. V gene TRBV11-2 combines with J gene TRBJ2-1; 11 bases align to TRBD2. V lost 5 bases, J lost 3 bases, and 3 bases stayed unmatched. CDR1 is SGHAT and CDR2 is FQNNGV in the germline V gene. The CDR3 runs 15 residues. This CDR3 is CASSPGLAVYNEQFF. The CDR3 DNA sequence: TGTGCCAGCAGCCCGGGACTAGCGGTCTACAATGAGCAGTTCTTC.

Concerning this clonotype: The conserved phenylalanine or tryptophan is not found at the CDR3 terminus, so this likely reflects a read error. The chain has TRBV25-1 and TRBJ2-5; TRBD1 is a possible D gene (5 bases). The CDR3 extends over 13 amino acids. Per the germline V gene, CDR1 is MGHDK and CDR2 is SYGVNS. V lost 6 bases, J lost 3 bases, and 11 bases lay in between. The CDR3 reads CASSPDTEETQYL. CDR3 in DNA: TGTGCCAGCAGCCCGGACACCGAAGAGACCCAGTACCTC.

V usage is TRBV4-1 and J usage is TRBJ1-4, with 7 bases that match TRBD1. This CDR3 spans 16 amino acids. With V trimmed by 2 bases and J by 8 bases, 11 bases remained unmatched. CDR1 and CDR2 from the germline V gene are MGHRA and YSYEKL. For the CDR3, the DNA is TGCGCCAGCAGCCAAACCCTCGGCAGGGGGTCCGAAAAACTGTTTTTT. It is translated as CASSQTLGRGSEKLFF.

In its sample, this clonotype was seen many times. The chain uses TRBV28 and TRBJ1-5; 7 bases agree with TRBD1. Per germline, CDR1 MDHEN and CDR2 SYDVKM. This CDR3 has 16 residues. V lost 5 bases, J lost 3 bases, and 10 bases stayed unmatched. CDR3 sequence reads: CASSDVPGGNNQPQHF. The CDR3 bases are TGTGCCAGCAGTGATGTTCCAGGGGGAAACAATCAGCCCCAGCATTTT.

This clonotype was observed a few times. The chain joins TRBV7-2 to TRBJ2-5; D is ambiguous. V lost 3 bases and J 1 base, leaving 6 bases between the germline ends. Germline V gene lookup returns CDR1 SGHTA and CDR2 FQGNSA. The CDR3 runs 13 residues. CDR3 in DNA: TGTGCCAGCAGCTTTGAACCCCAAGAGACCCAGTACTTC. This gives the protein CASSFEPQETQYF.

Regarding this clonotype: It differs at one base from a far larger clone, so likely a read error. This chain connects TRBV7-2 to TRBJ2-7; D call uncertain. The CDR3 contains 11 residues. Germline CDR1 is SGHTA and CDR2 is FQGNSA. For the CDR3, the DNA is TGTGCCAGCAGCTTAGGCTACGAGCAGGACTTC. Its protein product is CASSLGYEQDF.

This clonotype was counted at least ten times. The chain couples TRBV20-1 to TRBJ1-5; D not certain. Germline loops: CDR1 DFQATT, CDR2 SNEGSKA (reference sequence). The CDR3 is 13 amino acids. Trimming left V 0 bases short and J 3 bases short, with 6 bases between. CDR3: CSAREGVNQPQHF. CDR3 sequence (DNA): TGCAGTGCTAGAGAAGGAGTCAATCAGCCCCAGCATTTT.

This clonotype was detected ten times or more. The chain recombines TRBV20-1 with TRBJ2-3, with 9 bases fitting TRBD2. CDR1 and CDR2 (germline): DFQATT, SNEGSKA (reference sequence). The CDR3 contains 15 residues. After removal of 0 bases from V and 7 bases from J, the junction contained 8 bases not matched to a gene. CDR3 sequence: CSARDPSGNGYTQYF. Here the CDR3 DNA reads TGCAGTGCTAGAGATCCTAGCGGGAATGGATATACGCAGTATTTT.

This clonotype was recorded many times. This chain links TRBV11-2 with TRBJ2-7, with D perhaps TRBD1 or TRBD2 (5 bases each). The V and J ends lost 1 base and 2 bases respectively, with 18 bases between them. Germline CDR1 reads SGHAT; CDR2 reads FQNNGV. This CDR3 comprises 17 residues. In DNA, the CDR3 is TGTGCCAGCAGCTTAGGACTACCGGGACCTTGGCCCTACGAGCAGTACTTC. Translating gives CASSLGLPGPWPYEQYF. The complete variable domain, with remaining parts taken from reference TRBV11-2 and TRBJ2-7, reads EAGVAQSPRYKIIEKRQSVAFWCNPISGHATLYWYQQILGQGPKLLIQFQNNGVVDDSQLPKDRFSAERLKGVDSTLKIQPAKLEDSAVYLCASSLGLPGPWPYEQYFGPGTRLTVT.

This clonotype was counted ten times or more. This sequence joins TRBV19 and TRBJ2-1; 9 bases are shared with TRBD2. J lost 4 bases, V lost 5 bases, and 6 bases had no gene match. The CDR3 totals 15 residues. Germline CDR1 LNHDA, CDR2 SQIVND (reference sequence). This CDR3 reads CASSLLAGRYNEQFF. The CDR3 bases are TGTGCCAGTAGTTTACTAGCGGGTCGGTACAATGAGCAGTTCTTC. Full variable domain (missing parts from reference TRBV19 and TRBJ2-1): DGGITQSPKYLFRKEGQNVTLSCEQNLNHDAMYWYRQDPGQGLRLIYYSQIVNDFQKGDIAEGYSVSREKKESFPLTVTSAQKNPTAFYLCASSLLAGRYNEQFFGPGTRLTVL.